This entry features one T cell receptor beta chain sequence. The data are from a study of T cell changes during pregnancy in multiple sclerosis. Here immunoSEQ multiplex PCR was the method, and the copy in TCRdb shows in-frame clones only, minus some. The table has about 36,000 clones, 93% seen once. There are 18 residues in the CDR3. Germline V gives CDR1 SGHNT, CDR2 YENEEA. V was clipped by 3 bases and J by 8 bases; unmatched bases: 13. The source was CD4+ T cells from peripheral blood mononuclear cells, collected in the first trimester of pregnancy. V and J are TRBV11-3 and TRBJ2-1, with 13 bases identical to TRBD2. The clonotype was recovered from a female donor with multiple sclerosis, enrolled in a pregnancy study. DNA for the CDR3: TGTGCCAGCAGCTTCGGCTTACTAGCGGGGGGGCAAGTTGATGAGCAGTTCTTC. It encodes CASSFGLLAGGQVDEQFF.